This TCR beta chain is from a study of early T cells in non-severe SARS-CoV-2 infection. Study-level background: Chains were not paired, and sequencing was done on bulk RNA from unsorted whole blood. The study, taken as a whole, reports: Anti-spike CD8 responses were favored in VDJdb matching, and private and CD4 specificities were missed.

Points on this clonotype: What it binds is unknown.

Germline values: CDR1 MDHEN, CDR2 SYDVKM. Trimming shortened V by 5 bases and J by 4 bases, and 12 bases separated the two germline ends. CDR3 length: 15 amino acids. Individual cDNA molecules received unique molecular identifiers. TCRdb passed the 5' RACE reads through MiXCR, listing each CDR3 protein once. The table includes about 30,000 distinct CDR3 sequences, approximately 5.9% detected once. What was sequenced was whole blood. The genes are TRBV28 and TRBJ2-6; D is possibly TRBD1 or TRBD2 (5 bases each). This sequence was found in an adult who was a healthcare worker with PCR-confirmed SARS-CoV-2 infection or an uninfected control (not recorded which). The chain's CDR3 is CASSPGSPGANVLTF. In nucleotides, the CDR3 is TGTGCCAGCAGTCCAGGGAGCCCAGGGGCCAACGTCCTGACTTTC.